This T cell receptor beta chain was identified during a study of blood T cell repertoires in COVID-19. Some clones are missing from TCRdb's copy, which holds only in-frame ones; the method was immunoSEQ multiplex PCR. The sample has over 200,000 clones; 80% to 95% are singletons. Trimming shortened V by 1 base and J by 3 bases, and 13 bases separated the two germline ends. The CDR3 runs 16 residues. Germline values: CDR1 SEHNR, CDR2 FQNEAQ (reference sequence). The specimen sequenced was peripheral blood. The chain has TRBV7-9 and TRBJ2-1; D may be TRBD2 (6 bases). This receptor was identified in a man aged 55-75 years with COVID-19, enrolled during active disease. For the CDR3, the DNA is TGTGCCAGCAGCTTAGGGCTAGCGACACACTACAATGAGCAGTTCTTC. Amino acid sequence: CASSLGLATHYNEQFF.